This is a list of T cell receptor beta chains from one sample in a study of shared T cell receptors in the human thymus. The assay was immunoSEQ multiplex PCR, and TCRdb's table has in-frame clones only and misses some. The repertoire holds approximately 490,000 clones, with approximately 78% as singletons. This same sample was also part of a study on human thymus T cells.

The sample comprised thymocytes. The receptors were gathered from a boy less than two years old with a congenital heart defect. The conserved cysteine and the conserved F or W are not part of the CDR3 here.

v_gene: TRBV6-6; j_gene: TRBJ1-5; CDR3aa: ASTPTETGDNQPQH
v_gene: TRBV6-5; j_gene: TRBJ2-2; CDR3aa: ASSPGAGELF
v_gene: TRBV4-3; j_gene: TRBJ1-3; CDR3aa: ASSQEEGDRGSGNTIY
v_gene: TRBV28; j_gene: TRBJ1-1; CDR3aa: ASSSPDKTEAF
v_gene: TRBV10-3; j_gene: TRBJ2-3; CDR3aa: AISERVTGLQY
v_gene: TRBV7-2; j_gene: TRBJ2-5; CDR3aa: ASSSEPEDRGQETQY
v_gene: TRBV25-1; j_gene: TRBJ2-3; CDR3aa: ASSGHGIHTDTQY
v_gene: TRBV6-5; j_gene: TRBJ1-5; CDR3aa: ASSQGRPPGPQH
v_gene: TRBV5-1; j_gene: TRBJ2-3; CDR3aa: ASSLAGASGRRTDTQY
v_gene: TRBV5-8; j_gene: TRBJ2-7; CDR3aa: ASSLEREPGEQY
v_gene: TRBV7-2; j_gene: TRBJ2-5; CDR3aa: ASSRRGDGELTQY
v_gene: TRBV14; j_gene: TRBJ1-1; CDR3aa: ASSQGVTGGNTEAF
v_gene: TRBV4-3; j_gene: TRBJ2-1; CDR3aa: ASAPSGRTFYNEQF
v_gene: TRBV7-3; j_gene: TRBJ2-7; CDR3aa: ASSLNTSGRWGEQY
v_gene: TRBV6-5; j_gene: TRBJ1-1; CDR3aa: ASSYTRDRTNTEAF
v_gene: TRBV6-5; j_gene: TRBJ2-5; CDR3aa: ASSYSSSPSGTQY
v_gene: TRBV2; j_gene: TRBJ2-2; CDR3aa: ASDGAGTNTGELF
v_gene: TRBV27; j_gene: TRBJ2-2; CDR3aa: ASSSLLGGSDTGELF
v_gene: TRBV29-1; j_gene: TRBJ2-3; CDR3aa: SVVSVHSTDTQY
v_gene: TRBV6-1; j_gene: TRBJ2-2; CDR3aa: ASSETSGRRNTGELF
v_gene: TRBV30; j_gene: TRBJ2-3; CDR3aa: AWSVPGESPDTQY
v_gene: TRBV11-1; j_gene: TRBJ1-3; CDR3aa: ASRGQGENTIY
v_gene: TRBV19; j_gene: TRBJ1-2; CDR3aa: ASTPYRVPLNYGYT
v_gene: TRBV9; j_gene: TRBJ2-1; CDR3aa: ASSAGGDDDEQF
v_gene: TRBV6-1; j_gene: TRBJ2-7; CDR3aa: ASRRTGAQYEQY
v_gene: TRBV18; j_gene: TRBJ1-1; CDR3aa: ASSPSRPFVTEAF
v_gene: TRBV7-9; j_gene: TRBJ2-1; CDR3aa: ASSLPGFRF
v_gene: TRBV5-6; j_gene: TRBJ2-2; CDR3aa: ASSRGTLYGTGELF
v_gene: TRBV18; j_gene: TRBJ1-2; CDR3aa: ASSPPQSGPANYGYT
v_gene: TRBV2; j_gene: TRBJ2-5; CDR3aa: ASSLDRAQTQY
v_gene: TRBV27; j_gene: TRBJ1-4; CDR3aa: ASSASQGEGEKLF
v_gene: TRBV5-6; j_gene: TRBJ1-4; CDR3aa: ASSPQDRSNEKLF
v_gene: TRBV15; j_gene: TRBJ2-7; CDR3aa: ATSEDREVYEQY
v_gene: TRBV4-2; j_gene: TRBJ1-5; CDR3aa: ASSQDGAANNQPQH
v_gene: TRBV29-1; j_gene: TRBJ1-2; CDR3aa: SVEAGTYGYT
v_gene: TRBV11-2; j_gene: TRBJ2-7; CDR3aa: ASSLSSAYSYEQY
v_gene: TRBV6-5; j_gene: TRBJ1-5; CDR3aa: ASSETGFRNQPQH
v_gene: TRBV6-1; j_gene: TRBJ1-2; CDR3aa: ASSVSQGHYGYT
v_gene: TRBV10-3; j_gene: TRBJ2-7; CDR3aa: AISETGHYEQY